The 24 T cell receptor beta chains below come from one sample, sequenced in a study of blood T cell repertoires in COVID-19. The assay was immunoSEQ multiplex PCR, and TCRdb's table has in-frame clones only and misses some. The sample comprises around 300,000 clones, roughly 86% of which are singletons, and under 3% rests with the top ten. Specimen: PBMCs or T cells enriched from blood (not recorded which). The receptors were sampled from a woman aged 18-35 years who had recovered from COVID-19.

This clone was counted a few times. V usage is TRBV7-8 and J usage is TRBJ2-7; TRBD1 is a possible D gene (6 bases). Deletions cut 6 bases from V and 4 bases from J, with 7 bases between. The CDR3 sequence is 11 residues long. From germline, CDR1 is SGHVS and CDR2 FQNEAQ. The CDR3 sequence is CASRQGYEQYF. The CDR3 DNA sequence: TGTGCCAGCAGGCAGGGGTACGAGCAGTACTTC.

This rearrangement joins TRBV11-2 to TRBJ1-1; D is unresolved. Germline assignment: CDR1 SGHAT and CDR2 FQNNGV. The CDR3 spans 17 residues. V lost 3 bases to trimming and J lost 0 bases, with 17 bases between them. The CDR3 protein is CASSFRPSQFMNTEAFF. The CDR3 nucleotides are TGTGCCAGCAGCTTCCGACCTAGCCAGTTCATGAACACTGAAGCTTTCTTT.

V gene TRBV6-5 combines with J gene TRBJ1-3, with D unresolved. V was clipped by 6 bases and J by 4 bases, with 4 bases between them. The CDR3 is 11 amino acids. Germline CDR1 reads MNHEY; CDR2 reads SVGAGI. CDR3 sequence reads: CASRTGNTIYF. Here the CDR3 DNA reads TGTGCCAGCAGGACAGGAAACACCATATATTTT.

This chain joins TRBV28 and TRBJ1-5, with 10 bases matching TRBD1. The CDR3 consists of 18 residues. CDR1 is MDHEN and CDR2 is SYDVKM in the germline V gene. V was pared by 3 bases and J by 0 bases, with 8 bases of the junction left unmatched. This CDR3 reads CASSFLGTGDFSNQPQHF. Written as DNA, the CDR3 is TGTGCCAGCAGTTTCCTTGGGACAGGGGATTTTAGCAATCAGCCCCAGCATTTT.

The chain links TRBV7-2 to TRBJ2-3; TRBD2 might be the D (6 bases). Trimming took off 2 bases at V and 0 bases at J, with 9 bases between the two ends. CDR3 size: 15 residues. In germline, CDR1 is SGHTA, CDR2 FQGNSA. CDR3 DNA sequence: TGTGCCAGCAGCTTACGGGGGTTGAGCACAGATACGCAGTATTTT. It is translated as CASSLRGLSTDTQYF.

This clone was found a few times. The chain uses TRBV19 and TRBJ2-7; perhaps TRBD1 as D (5 bases). Germline-derived CDR1 and CDR2 are LNHDA and SQIVND (reference sequence). The V end lost 6 bases, the J end lost 6 bases, and 21 bases lay between the germline ends. CDR3 length equals 15 residues. CDR3: CASSQQVVRVGEQYF. As DNA, the CDR3 is TGTGCCAGTAGCCAACAGGTGGTCCGAGTCGGCGAGCAGTACTTC.

CDR3 sequence (DNA): TGTGCCAGCAGTCGGGACAGGAGGTTTTCACCCCTCCACTTT. It encodes CASSRDRRFSPLHF. The rearrangement links TRBV7-2 to TRBJ1-6, with 8 positions matching TRBD1. This CDR3 region has 14 residues. Trimming removed 6 bases from V and 9 bases from J; junction bases left unmatched: 7. Germline V CDR1 and CDR2: SGHTA, FQGNSA.

V gene TRBV27 combines with J gene TRBJ2-1, with TRBD1 matching over 9 bases. The trim removed 5 bases at V and 12 bases at J, leaving 2 bases unmatched. Germline V gene lookup returns CDR1 MNHEY and CDR2 SMNVEV (reference sequence). The CDR3 has 11 amino acids. CDR3 region: CASSRGQGQFF. In nucleotides, the CDR3 is TGTGCCAGCAGTCGGGGACAGGGGCAGTTCTTC.

This chain uses TRBV14 with TRBJ1-6; D is undetermined. Per the germline V gene, CDR1 is SGHDN and CDR2 is FVKESK. The CDR3 consists of 16 residues. Trimming took 1 base from V and 8 from J, leaving 15 bases between them. CDR3 amino acids: CASSQGGWQAYSPLHF. The CDR3 DNA reads as TGTGCCAGCAGCCAAGGTGGATGGCAGGCCTATTCACCCCTCCACTTT.

This clone occurred once. The CDR3: CASSPVTGMGKLFF. As DNA, the CDR3 is TGTGCCAGCTCACCAGTCACAGGAATGGGAAAACTGTTTTTT. This chain uses TRBV18 with TRBJ1-4; the D gene is possibly TRBD1 (5 bases). V shed 2 bases and J shed 10 bases, with 14 bases lying between them. Germline assignment: CDR1 KGHSH and CDR2 LQKENI. The length of the CDR3 is 14 residues.

The chain employs TRBV7-9 and TRBJ2-2, with 10 nucleotides matching TRBD1. The CDR3 totals 17 residues. In germline, CDR1 is SEHNR, CDR2 FQNEAQ (reference sequence). V dropped 3 bases and J dropped 6; count of bases not matched to a gene: 10. CDR3 residues: CASSLITGTGDPGELFF. The CDR3 DNA reads as TGTGCCAGCAGCTTGATCACCGGGACAGGGGATCCCGGGGAGCTGTTTTTT.

The V call is TRBV29-1, the J call TRBJ2-7, with a tentative D call TRBD1 (6 bases). The CDR3 has 14 residues. Germline V gives CDR1 SQVTM, CDR2 ANQGSEA. With 6 bases removed from V and 2 bases from J, the gap between germline ends came to 17 bases. The CDR3 sequence is CSVRLQGAPYEQYF. For the CDR3, the DNA is TGCAGCGTGAGATTACAGGGAGCTCCCTACGAGCAGTACTTC.

The V call is TRBV27, the J call TRBJ2-7, with 7 bases fitting TRBD1. This CDR3 is built from 14 residues. Germline CDR1 MNHEY, CDR2 SMNVEV (reference sequence). V lost 5 bases to trimming and J lost 6 bases; unmatched junction nucleotides: 10. The CDR3 loop is CASSPRQGMGEQYF. CDR3 nucleotides: TGTGCCAGCAGTCCGAGACAGGGAATGGGCGAGCAGTACTTC.

The rearrangement joins TRBV11-3 to TRBJ2-3; 13 bases align to TRBD2. The CDR3 extends over 17 amino acids. CDR1 and CDR2 (germline): SGHNT, YENEEA. With V trimmed by 5 bases and J by 0 bases, 5 bases remained unmatched. CDR3 DNA sequence: TGTGCCAGCAGCCCCTGGACTAGCGGGAGTAGCACAGATACGCAGTATTTT. Amino acid sequence: CASSPWTSGSSTDTQYF. Full variable domain (outside the CDR3, taken from reference TRBV11-3 and TRBJ2-3): EAGVVQSPRYKIIEKKQPVAFWCNPISGHNTLYWYLQNLGQGPELLIRYENEEAVDDSQLPKDRFSAERLKGVDSTLKIQPAELGDSAVYLCASSPWTSGSSTDTQYFGPGTRLTVL.

The rearrangement links TRBV7-2 to TRBJ2-3; TRBD2 agrees at 8 bases. The CDR3 is 17 residues long. With V trimmed by 0 bases and J by 3 bases, 8 bases remained unmatched. Germline V gives CDR1 SGHTA, CDR2 FQGNSA. CDR3 amino acids: CASSLASGGGLTDTQYF. CDR3 sequence (DNA): TGTGCCAGCAGCTTAGCCTCCGGGGGGGGGCTAACAGATACGCAGTATTTT. Based on the CDR3 plus reference TRBV7-2 and TRBJ2-3, the full variable domain is GAGVSQSPSNKVTEKGKDVELRCDPISGHTALYWYRQSLGQGLEFLIYFQGNSAPDKSGLPSDRFSAERTGGSVSTLTIQRTQQEDSAVYLCASSLASGGGLTDTQYFGPGTRLTVL.

This clone has just one count. The chain uses TRBV6-1 and TRBJ2-3, with TRBD2 matching 8 bases. CDR1 and CDR2 from the germline V gene are MNHNS and SASEGT. CDR3 length: 16 amino acids. V was pared by 4 bases and J by 2 bases, with 8 bases of the junction left unmatched. The CDR3 DNA sequence: TGTGCCAGCAGTGCTCTAGCGGGCGGATCCACAGATACGCAGTATTTT. Its translation is CASSALAGGSTDTQYF.

In its sample, this clone was seen many times. V gene TRBV10-2 combines with J gene TRBJ2-1, with TRBD2 matching over 9 bases. This CDR3 region has 15 residues. Germline V gene sequence: CDR1 WSHSY, CDR2 SAAADI. Germline trimming cut 7 bases from V and 8 bases from J; bases unmatched to any gene: 12. CDR3 nucleotide sequence: TGCGCCAGCACAATAGCGGGAGACTCTTTTGATGAGCAGTTCTTC. Amino acids: CASTIAGDSFDEQFF.

The chain uses TRBV11-1 and TRBJ2-1; 8 bases match TRBD1. Germline V gives CDR1 SGHAT, CDR2 FQDESV (reference sequence). CDR3 length: 13 amino acids. V dropped 2 bases and J dropped 7; count of bases not matched to a gene: 1. In nucleotides, the CDR3 is TGTGCCAGCAGCTTATGGACAGGGAATGAGCAGTTCTTC. It codes for CASSLWTGNEQFF. The variable domain in full, with the rest retrieved from reference TRBV11-1 and TRBJ2-1, is EAEVAQSPRYKITEKSQAVAFWCDPISGHATLYWYRQILGQGPELLVQFQDESVVDDSQLPKDRFSAERLKGVDSTLKIQPAELGDSAMYLCASSLWTGNEQFFGPGTRLTVL.

The CDR3 here is CAISESFGGEQFF. The CDR3 nucleotides read TGTGCCATCAGTGAGTCGTTCGGGGGTGAGCAGTTCTTC. This sequence joins TRBV10-3 and TRBJ2-1; possibly TRBD2 for D (6 bases). This CDR3 comprises 13 residues. V lost 0 bases and J lost 9, with 9 bases in between. CDR1 and CDR2 (germline): ENHRY, SYGVKD.

The CDR3 coding sequence is TGCGCCAGCAGCCAAGATCGGACAGGGGGGCGAACTGAAGCTTTCTTT. It translates to CASSQDRTGGRTEAFF. This sequence joins TRBV4-3 and TRBJ1-1; 10 bases line up with TRBD1. V shed 0 bases, J shed 5 bases, and the junction held 6 bases outside the gene matches. Germline V lookup: CDR1 LGHNA, CDR2 YSLEER. The CDR3 spans 16 residues.

This chain joins TRBV7-3 and TRBJ2-3, with D maybe TRBD2 (6 bases). V lost 5 bases and J lost 6, with 18 bases in between. The CDR3 extends over 15 amino acids. Germline loops: CDR1 SGHTA, CDR2 FQGTGA. The CDR3 nucleotides read TGTGCCAGCAGCACCATCAGCGGGTACCCGGATACGCAGTATTTT. Translation: CASSTISGYPDTQYF.

This chain connects TRBV7-2 to TRBJ1-2; 7 positions match TRBD1. CDR1 is SGHTA and CDR2 is FQGNSA in the germline V gene. The CDR3 length is 14 residues. The trim removed 1 base at V and 4 bases at J, leaving 3 bases unmatched. CDR3 loop: CASSLEGAGYGYTF. CDR3 sequence (DNA): TGTGCCAGCAGCTTAGAGGGGGCGGGCTATGGCTACACCTTC.

V is TRBV27 and J is TRBJ2-1; no clear D gene. The length of the CDR3 is 13 residues. The V end lost 5 bases, the J end lost 5 bases, and 10 bases lay between the germline ends. Germline-derived CDR1 and CDR2 are MNHEY and SMNVEV (reference sequence). CDR3 nucleotides: TGTGCCAGCAGTCTTGGGCAGAACAATGAGCAGTTCTTC. Its protein product is CASSLGQNNEQFF.

As regards this clone: The sample carries other DNA sequences with the same CDR3. The chain is built from TRBV5-1 and TRBJ2-1, with 11 nucleotides matching TRBD2. The V and J ends lost 3 bases and 7 bases, in that order; junction bases with no gene match: 3. CDR3 length equals 14 residues. Germline loops: CDR1 SGHRS, CDR2 YFSETQ. The CDR3 bases are TGCGCCAGCAGCTCCGGGACTAGCGGAAATGAGCAGTTCTTC. It is translated as CASSSGTSGNEQFF. Complete variable domain (other parts from reference TRBV5-1 and TRBJ2-1): KAGVTQTPRYLIKTRGQQVTLSCSPISGHRSVSWYQQTPGQGLQFLFEYFSETQRNKGNFPGRFSGRQFSNSRSEMNVSTLELGDSALYLCASSSGTSGNEQFFGPGTRLTVL.